This T cell receptor (beta chain) was sequenced during a study of T cell responses to AZD1222 COVID-19 vaccine. Worth noting for this clone: Its antigen remains unknown.

Germline V gene lookup returns CDR1 SNHLY and CDR2 FYNNEI. V gave up 8 bases and J gave up 4 bases, with 11 bases separating them. This CDR3 has 13 residues. Study results and limitations: A mostly white British donor set with more females was recruited, and clonal diversity was possibly underestimated. The CD4 TCRs associated with vaccination extended across spike and predominated at 160-218 and 743-854.

Clones were sequenced by immunoSEQ multiplex PCR, and TCRdb holds only the in-frame ones, with some missing. The sample includes tens of thousands of clones, 75% to 85% of them seen just once. This chain uses TRBV2 with TRBJ1-4; D unresolved. This specimen consisted of peripheral blood, obtained on day 0 of AZD1222 vaccination. The TCR comes from an adult in good health. In nucleotides, the CDR3 is TGTGCCAGCTCGAGGCCGAATAATGAAAAACTGTTTTTT. This sequence encodes CASSRPNNEKLFF. Variable domain in full (rest from reference TRBV2 and TRBJ1-4): EPEVTQTPSHQVTQMGQEVILRCVPISNHLYFYWYRQILGQKVEFLVSFYNNEISEKSEIFDDQFSVERPDGSNFTLKIRSTKLEDSAMYFCASSRPNNEKLFFGSGTQLSVL.